This T cell receptor beta chain was recorded in a study of cytomegalovirus exposure and HLA in healthy donors. Study summary: Of all 398 donors who were genotyped, 70% to 85% belonged to the Caucasian-associated ancestry cluster. Whole-study results and caveats: Follow-up analysis found HLA locus-dependent TCR association rates, highest for DRB1 and lowest for HLA-C.

Between the trimmed V and J ends, which lost 3 bases and 0 bases, there was a span of 8 bases. The germline gives CDR1 MGHRA, CDR2 YSYEKL. The CDR3 spans 14 residues. The study ran its PCR with 60 Vbeta and 13 Jbeta primers. Assay used: immunoSEQ multiplex PCR; TCRdb lists only in-frame clones, some missing. The table lists 200,000 or so clones, roughly 80% of them singletons. Of note for this clone: Its antigen is still unknown.

The chain recombines TRBV4-1 with TRBJ1-1, with D tentatively TRBD1 (5 bases). The receptor comes from a man aged 30 to 45 in good health and CMV-seronegative. Specimen: PBMCs. In nucleotides, the CDR3 is TGCGCCAGCAGCCAGGGGCTTTTGAACACTGAAGCTTTCTTT. It codes for CASSQGLLNTEAFF.